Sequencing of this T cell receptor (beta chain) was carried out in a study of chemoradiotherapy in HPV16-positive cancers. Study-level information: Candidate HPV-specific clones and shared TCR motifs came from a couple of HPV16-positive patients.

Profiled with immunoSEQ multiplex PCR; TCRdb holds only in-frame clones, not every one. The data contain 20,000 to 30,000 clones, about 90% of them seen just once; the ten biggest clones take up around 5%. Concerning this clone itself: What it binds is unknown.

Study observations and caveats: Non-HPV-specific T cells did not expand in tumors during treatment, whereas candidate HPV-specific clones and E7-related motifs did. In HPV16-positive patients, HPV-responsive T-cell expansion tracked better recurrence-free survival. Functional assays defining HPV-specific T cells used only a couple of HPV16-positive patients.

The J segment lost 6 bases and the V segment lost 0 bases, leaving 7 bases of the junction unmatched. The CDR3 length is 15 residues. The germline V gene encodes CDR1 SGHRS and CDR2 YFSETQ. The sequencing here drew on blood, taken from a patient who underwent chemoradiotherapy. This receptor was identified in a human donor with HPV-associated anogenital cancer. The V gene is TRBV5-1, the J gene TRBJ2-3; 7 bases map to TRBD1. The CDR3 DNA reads TGCGCCAGCAGCTTGGGGGACAGCTTTAGGGATACGCAGTATTTT. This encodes CASSLGDSFRDTQYF.